These 27 T cell receptor beta chains were all obtained from the same sample, sequenced in a study of blood T cell repertoires in COVID-19. The method was immunoSEQ multiplex PCR; TCRdb's version includes in-frame clones alone and lacks a portion of them. Among about 140,000 clones listed, 75% to 90% were seen once. Specimen: peripheral blood. The receptor set was obtained from a woman aged 80 or over with acute or convalescent COVID-19.

This clone was seen only once. The chain has TRBV7-9 and TRBJ1-2; 8 bases align to TRBD1. V was clipped by 5 bases and J by 7 bases; unmatched bases: 9. Germline-derived CDR1 and CDR2 are SEHNR and FQNEAQ (reference sequence). This CDR3 region has 14 residues. In DNA form, the CDR3 reads TGTGCCAGCAGCCCCTCGGGACAGGTTATTGGCTACACCTTC. Encoded protein: CASSPSGQVIGYTF.

V and J are TRBV7-8 and TRBJ1-1; D gene ambiguous. CDR3 length equals 13 residues. Trimming shortened V by 2 bases and J by 5 bases, and 9 bases separated the two germline ends. In germline, CDR1 is SGHVS, CDR2 FQNEAQ. The CDR3 DNA reads TGTGCCAGCAGCTTAACTTCGTGGACTGAAGCTTTCTTT. This encodes CASSLTSWTEAFF.

This chain connects TRBV7-7 to TRBJ2-5, with 11 nucleotides matching TRBD2. J lost 0 bases, V lost 1 base, and 1 base had no gene match. Germline V lookup: CDR1 SSHAT, CDR2 FNYEAQ (reference sequence). This CDR3 has 16 amino acids. CDR3 loop: CASSLGLAGYQETQYF. The CDR3 DNA reads TGTGCCAGCAGCTTAGGACTAGCGGGGTACCAAGAGACCCAGTACTTC.

The rearrangement uses TRBV3-1 (or the pseudogene TRBV3-2) and TRBJ1-4; D is unclear. The V end was cut by 3 bases, the J end by 6 bases, with 17 bases between. Looked up from germline, CDR1 is LGHDT and CDR2 is YNNKEL (reference sequence). The CDR3 has 16 residues. CDR3 DNA: TGTGCCAGCAGCCACGGATTACAGAGAAAAGATGAAAAACTGTTTTTT. This encodes CASSHGLQRKDEKLFF.

V and J are TRBV7-6 and TRBJ2-2; D may be TRBD2 (5 bases). The CDR3 contains 13 residues. Germline CDR1 and CDR2: SGHVS and FNYEAQ. V was cut by 3 bases and J by 7 bases, with 9 bases left in between. CDR3 in amino acids: CASSLVRGGELFF. CDR3 nucleotide sequence: TGTGCCAGCAGCTTGGTTCGGGGCGGGGAGCTGTTTTTT.

This CDR3 is CASSEWGGADNEQFF. The CDR3 nucleotides are TGCGCCAGCAGTGAGTGGGGGGGCGCAGACAATGAGCAGTTCTTC. This chain uses TRBV10-2 with TRBJ2-1, with TRBD2 as a possible D gene (7 bases). V lost 1 base, J lost 5 bases, and 12 bases lay in between. CDR1 and CDR2 from the germline V gene are WSHSY and SAAADI. The CDR3 is 15 residues long.

In its sample, this clone was seen a few times. This chain joins TRBV21-1 and TRBJ2-7; the table's D call, TRBD2, was not checked against the DNA. TRBV21-1 corresponds to a pseudogene. The CDR3 totals 15 residues. The CDR3 loop is CASSKARAGRYEQYF. CDR3 bases: TGTGCCAGCAGCAAAGCGCGAGCGGGCCGCTACGAGCAGTACTTC.

The chain combines TRBV2 with TRBJ1-5; D gene uncertain. Germline assignment: CDR1 SNHLY and CDR2 FYNNEI. Trimming cost V 4 bases and J 2 bases, with 9 bases left between them. The CDR3 runs 14 residues. CDR3 region: CASSGNLGNQPQHF. Written as DNA, the CDR3 is TGTGCCAGCAGTGGCAATCTAGGCAATCAGCCCCAGCATTTT.

This clone turned up a few times. The J gene is TRBJ2-7, the V gene TRBV27; tentative D call: TRBD1 (5 bases). The CDR3 has 13 amino acids. V was shortened by 4 bases and J by 0 bases, with 7 bases between the two germline ends. Germline V gene data show CDR1 as MNHEY and CDR2 as SMNVEV (reference sequence). The CDR3 coding sequence is TGTGCCAGCAGTTACCAGGGCTCCTACGAGCAGTACTTC. Its protein product is CASSYQGSYEQYF.

The chain recombines TRBV9 with TRBJ2-4, with 9 bases matching TRBD1. Germline CDR1 is SGDLS and CDR2 is YYNGEE. The CDR3 consists of 14 residues. The junction had 3 bases not matched to a gene; V was cut back by 4 bases and J by 4 bases. The CDR3: CASSSGTGKNIQYF. In nucleotides, the CDR3 is TGTGCCAGCAGCTCAGGGACAGGGAAAAACATTCAGTACTTC.

The table lists this clone with a few counts. CDR3: CASSSRWGPGNTIYF. The CDR3 coding sequence is TGTGCCAGCAGCTCCCGATGGGGGCCTGGAAACACCATATATTTT. This chain links TRBV5-8 with TRBJ1-3, with D possibly TRBD1 on 6 matching bases. From germline, CDR1 is SGHTS and CDR2 YDEGEE. Trimming took off 3 bases at V and 2 bases at J, with 12 bases between the two ends. The CDR3 is made up of 15 amino acids.

The chain couples TRBV12-3 or TRBV12-4 to TRBJ2-7; D remains unclear. V was pared by 4 bases and J by 2 bases, with 9 bases between. The CDR3 is 13 residues long. CDR3: CASSWAGTYEQYF. The DNA of the CDR3 is TGTGCCAGCAGTTGGGCAGGAACCTACGAGCAGTACTTC.

The chain couples TRBV13 to TRBJ1-2, with 10 bases matching TRBD1. This CDR3 is built from 18 residues. V gave up 1 base and J gave up 6 bases; unmatched junction bases: 14. The V gene's germline CDR1 is PRHDT and CDR2 FYEKMQ (reference sequence). CDR3 in DNA: TGTGCCAGCAGCTTAGCTTCCGGGACAGGGGCGTTTAGCGATGGCTACACCTTC. Its translation: CASSLASGTGAFSDGYTF.

The CDR3 DNA reads as TGTGCCAGTAGGTATACCGGACTAGCGGGGGACGAGCAGTACTTC. Translating it yields CASRYTGLAGDEQYF. The chain couples TRBV19 to TRBJ2-7, with 13 nucleotides matching TRBD2. This CDR3 comprises 15 residues. V trimming: 6 bases; J trimming: 5 bases; junction bases outside the gene matches: 7. Per the germline V gene, CDR1 is LNHDA and CDR2 is SQIVND (reference sequence).

Only a few counts were recorded for this clone. CDR3 sequence: CASSIVWNTEAFF. The CDR3 coding sequence is TGTGCCAGTAGTATCGTATGGAACACTGAAGCTTTCTTT. The rearrangement joins TRBV19 to TRBJ1-1; D is unclear. The CDR3 length is 13 residues. V gave up 3 bases and J gave up 1 base, with 6 bases separating them. CDR1 is LNHDA and CDR2 is SQIVND in the germline V gene (reference sequence).

V is TRBV28 and J is TRBJ1-6, with D possibly matching TRBD1 (6 bases). The CDR3 loop spans 17 amino acids. Trimming pared 1 base from V and 14 bases from J, leaving 24 bases between. Germline values: CDR1 MDHEN, CDR2 SYDVKM. CDR3 protein: CASSLSGGGTGQGALHF. CDR3 coding DNA: TGTGCCAGCAGTTTATCGGGCGGGGGAACAGGGCAAGGGGCCCTCCACTTT.

The V call is TRBV3-1 (or the pseudogene TRBV3-2), the J call TRBJ2-7; TRBD1 matches at 9 bases. The germline gives CDR1 LGHDT, CDR2 YNNKEL (reference sequence). Losses at the gene ends were 1 base for V and 5 bases for J; bases not matched to a gene: 6. CDR3 size: 15 residues. CDR3 DNA: TGTGCCAGCAGCCAAGCCCGGACAGGGGCCAACGAGCAGTACTTC. This sequence encodes CASSQARTGANEQYF.

This clone was detected only once. The chain uses TRBV5-1 and TRBJ2-3; 13 bases are shared with TRBD2. This CDR3 has 16 amino acids. Trimming removed 4 bases from V and 2 bases from J; junction bases left unmatched: 4. Germline CDR1 is SGHRS and CDR2 is YFSETQ. This CDR3 reads CASSPTSGGYTDTQYF. CDR3 DNA: TGCGCCAGCAGCCCGACTAGCGGGGGGTACACAGATACGCAGTATTTT.

The chain has TRBV5-8 and TRBJ2-7, with D perhaps matching TRBD2 (5 bases). In germline, CDR1 is SGHTS, CDR2 YDEGEE. V gave up 2 bases and J gave up 4 bases, with 13 bases separating them. The CDR3 totals 14 residues. The CDR3 is CASSLANRGYEQYF. The CDR3 bases are TGTGCCAGCAGCTTAGCTAACAGAGGGTACGAGCAGTACTTC.

CDR3 amino acids: CASSLVGQGDGYTF. DNA for the CDR3: TGCGCCAGCAGCTTGGTAGGGCAGGGTGATGGCTACACCTTC. The J gene is TRBJ1-2, the V gene TRBV5-1; the D gene is possibly TRBD1 (5 bases). Trimming cost V 0 bases and J 6 bases, with 12 bases left between them. This CDR3 comprises 14 residues. CDR1 and CDR2 from the germline V gene are SGHRS and YFSETQ.

This sequence joins TRBV19 and TRBJ1-5; 7 bases line up with TRBD1. Germline lookup yields CDR1 LNHDA and CDR2 SQIVND (reference sequence). The length of the CDR3 is 14 residues. With 7 bases clipped from V and 5 bases from J, the junction kept 8 bases outside the gene matches. The CDR3 loop is CASTPTGLDQPQHF. The DNA for the CDR3 is TGTGCCAGTACCCCGACAGGGCTCGATCAGCCCCAGCATTTT.

The table lists this clone with a count of one. The CDR3 nucleotides are TGCGCCAGCAGCTTCGGGGCTGACGGGACAGGGGCTATAGGCTACACCTTC. Protein sequence: CASSFGADGTGAIGYTF. This rearrangement joins TRBV5-1 to TRBJ1-2; 10 nucleotides agree with TRBD1. This CDR3 spans 17 amino acids. V shed 2 bases, J shed 8 bases, and the junction held 15 bases outside the gene matches. CDR1 is SGHRS, CDR2 YFSETQ, per germline.

The chain is built from TRBV28 and TRBJ1-2, with 8 bases matching TRBD1. The V and J ends lost 2 bases and 7 bases, in that order; junction bases with no gene match: 12. The CDR3 sequence is 16 residues long. Per germline, CDR1 MDHEN and CDR2 SYDVKM. CDR3 in DNA: TGTGCCAGCAGTTTACCCCTTCGGACAGGGCGGGGTGGCTACACCTTC. It translates to CASSLPLRTGRGGYTF.

The rearrangement links TRBV2 to TRBJ2-6; 9 bases align to TRBD1. J lost 1 base, V lost 0 bases, and 7 bases had no gene match. Germline V gene sequence: CDR1 SNHLY, CDR2 FYNNEI. This CDR3 has 19 residues. This chain's CDR3 is CASSEALGTGLSGANVLTF. For the CDR3, the DNA is TGTGCCAGCAGTGAAGCGCTGGGGACAGGGCTATCTGGGGCCAACGTCCTGACTTTC.

This clone was picked up a small number of times. The chain's CDR3 is CASSLFGGEETQYF. The CDR3 DNA reads TGCGCCAGCAGCTTGTTTGGGGGCGAGGAGACCCAGTACTTC. V usage is TRBV5-1 and J usage is TRBJ2-5, with a weak D call TRBD1 (6 bases). In germline, CDR1 is SGHRS, CDR2 YFSETQ. The CDR3 consists of 14 residues. V lost 1 base, J lost 5 bases, and 12 bases lay in between.

The chain joins TRBV19 to TRBJ1-5, with D tentatively TRBD1 (6 bases). This CDR3 spans 12 amino acids. Trimming left V 8 bases short and J 10 bases short, with 15 bases between. CDR1 and CDR2 from the germline V gene are LNHDA and SQIVND (reference sequence). CDR3 protein: CASQGTSPPQHF. CDR3 DNA: TGTGCCAGTCAAGGGACATCTCCACCCCAGCATTTT.

This clone was recorded only once. The chain's CDR3 is CASSLFRGINYGYTF. CDR3 sequence (DNA): TGTGCCAGCAGCTTATTTCGGGGAATTAACTATGGCTACACCTTC. The chain recombines TRBV11-2 with TRBJ1-2; D gene ambiguous. The CDR3 spans 15 residues. CDR1 is SGHAT, CDR2 FQNNGV, per germline. V was cut by 2 bases and J by 1 base, with 11 bases left in between. Full variable domain (rest looked up from reference TRBV11-2 and TRBJ1-2): EAGVAQSPRYKIIEKRQSVAFWCNPISGHATLYWYQQILGQGPKLLIQFQNNGVVDDSQLPKDRFSAERLKGVDSTLKIQPAKLEDSAVYLCASSLFRGINYGYTFGSGTRLTVV.